This is a list of T cell receptor beta chains from one sample in a study of T-cell reconstitution after alpha-beta-depleted transplantation in children. TCRdb called the PCR reads again in MiXCR, with one record for every CDR3 protein. The data show fewer than 550,000 distinct CDR3 sequences, 11% seen once. The sequencing used PBMCs, mostly from graft donor cells, collected 180 days after TCRalphabeta/CD19-depleted stem cell transplant. These receptors originate from a female patient younger than 10 who had a stem cell transplant for aplastic anemia, so the T cells may come from the graft donor. Both conserved end residues are part of each CDR3. The D gene is left open where the match is weak. Clone sizes are given selectively: once, few, many, or a class where the clone is expanded.

many	TRBJ2-2	-	TRBV29-1	CSVEGNTGELFF	TGCAGCGTTGAAGGCAACACCGGGGAGCTGTTTTTT
few	TRBJ2-1	-	TRBV28	CASSSDYLYNEQFF	TGTGCCAGCAGTTCGGACTACCTGTATAATGAGCAGTTCTTC
few	TRBJ2-3	-	TRBV7-2	CASSEGPTTDTQYF	TGTGCCAGCAGCGAGGGACCGACCACAGATACGCAGTATTTT
-	TRBJ1-3	-	TRBV4-3	CASSRVEGSGNTIYF	TGCGCCAGCAGCCGAGTAGAGGGATCGGGAAACACCATATATTTT
many	TRBJ2-5	-	TRBV29-1	CSVRWGQETQYF	TGCAGCGTGCGGTGGGGCCAAGAGACCCAGTACTTC
-	TRBJ2-3	-	TRBV20-1	CCSGEEGVPYTDTQYF	TGCTGCTCGGGGGAGGAGGGAGTCCCGTACACAGATACGCAGTATTTT
few	TRBJ2-2	TRBD2	TRBV11-2	CASSSPGLAVTGELFF	TGTGCCAGCAGCTCACCGGGACTAGCGGTGACCGGGGAGCTGTTTTTT
few	TRBJ2-1	-	TRBV7-3	CASSSSSGTVGGNEQFF	TGTGCCAGCAGCTCCTCCTCCGGGACCGTGGGGGGCAATGAGCAGTTCTTC
-	TRBJ2-2	-	TRBV13	CASSFLRGSGTGELFF	TGTGCCAGCAGCTTTCTCAGGGGATCGGGCACCGGGGAGCTGTTTTTT
-	TRBJ2-1	-	TRBV12-3/TRBV12-4	CASSLFLLASPPNEQFF	TGTGCCAGCAGTTTATTTTTGCTAGCCTCCCCCCCCAATGAGCAGTTCTTC